One TCR beta chain is described in this entry. This sample is drawn from a study of blood T cell repertoires in COVID-19. Study in general: COVID-19 samples from acute and convalescent phases originated in the United States, Italy and Spain. Sample material is recorded as cDNA or gDNA derived from T cells, B-cell-depleted T cells, or PBMCs.

In the study's own analysis: How many nucleated cells were present was estimated from reference gene primer amplification. Clones were read by immunoSEQ multiplex PCR, and TCRdb kept only the in-frame ones, dropping some. V, J and clone size are those of that table, while D and trimming were read from the DNA. The table includes roughly 45,000 clones, more than 75% detected once. This TCR came from a man between 65 and 85 years old with active COVID-19. The sample comprised peripheral blood.

The CDR3 nucleotides are TGTGCCAGCAGTAACGGGTGGAGGGACACTGAAGCTTTCTTT. Protein: CASSNGWRDTEAFF. V and J are TRBV28 and TRBJ1-1, with D uncertain. Trimming took off 5 bases at V and 3 bases at J, with 13 bases between the two ends. The germline gives CDR1 MDHEN, CDR2 SYDVKM. The length of the CDR3 is 14 residues. Together with reference TRBV28 and TRBJ1-1, the CDR3 gives the full variable domain: DVKVTQSSRYLVKRTGEKVFLECVQDMDHENMFWYRQDPGLGLRLIYFSYDVKMKEKGDIPEGYSVSREKKERFSLILESASTNQTSMYLCASSNGWRDTEAFFGQGTRLTVV.